The clone carrying this T cell receptor (beta chain) was observed many times. The antigen remains undetermined. This sample is drawn from a study of T cells in Graves' hyperthyroidism and ophthalmopathy. Patients aged 18 to 65 had newly diagnosed hyperthyroidism lasting under 2 months. This blood was taken when hyperthyroidism was first diagnosed, before any ophthalmopathy symptoms existed. Source material for PBMCs was about 11 ml fresh peripheral blood. Study conclusions and caveats: Also found in blood were most expanded thyroid clonotypes above 0.001.

TCR beta CDR3 region amplification was performed from RNA transcripts. First-round RT-PCR with HTBI primers amplified the TCR CDR3 region. In TCRdb, the multiplex PCR reads were re-called with MiXCR into one record per CDR3 protein. Of approximately 600,000 distinct CDR3 sequences in the sample, roughly 13% are singletons; the top ten hold 5.8%. V dropped 3 bases and J dropped 10 bases, with 7 bases sitting between them. Germline loops: CDR1 MNHEY, CDR2 SMNVEV (reference sequence). The CDR3 has 12 residues. The receptor was derived from a woman in her twenties or thirties with Graves' hyperthyroidism that later progressed to Graves' ophthalmopathy. The gene calls are TRBV27 and TRBJ1-6; no reliable D call. The sample was blood. The CDR3 sequence: CASSFHGSPLHF. As DNA, the CDR3 is TGTGCCAGCAGTTTTCACGGATCACCCCTCCACTTT.